This passage covers 2 T cell receptor beta chains from one sample sequenced in a study of TIL therapy for anti-PD-1-resistant metastatic lung cancer. Described time point: pre-treatment sample, taken before nivolumab and TIL therapy. This was the immunoSEQ v3 assay. The method was immunoSEQ multiplex PCR; TCRdb's version includes in-frame clones alone and lacks a portion of them. The sample carries about 60,000 clones, under 75% recorded once. Here the sequenced sample was blood, taken at baseline. The receptors here all came from a person aged 30 to 80 with non-small cell lung cancer.

In this sample, this clone turned up a few times. This chain uses TRBV5-1 with TRBJ2-7, with 10 bases fitting TRBD1. This CDR3 has 14 amino acids. Germline-derived CDR1 and CDR2 are SGHRS and YFSETQ. Losses at the gene ends were 3 bases for V and 2 bases for J; bases not matched to a gene: 2. The CDR3 protein is CASSSGTGAYEQYF. The DNA of the CDR3 is TGCGCCAGCAGCTCCGGGACAGGGGCCTACGAGCAGTACTTC.

The chain uses TRBV4-1 and TRBJ1-2, with D unclear. V shed 0 bases and J shed 2 bases, with 10 bases lying between them. Germline loops: CDR1 MGHRA, CDR2 YSYEKL. This CDR3 has 15 amino acids. This chain's CDR3 is CASSQDISTNYGYTF. As DNA, the CDR3 is TGCGCCAGCAGCCAAGACATTTCTACGAACTATGGCTACACCTTC.